Shown below are 23 T cell receptor beta chains from a single sample sequenced in a study of PD-L1 blockade in urothelial cancer. Regarding time point: pretreatment peripheral blood. The table came from immunoSEQ multiplex PCR; TCRdb's copy has only in-frame clones and leaves some out. The sample has 100,000 to 150,000 clones; about 81% are singletons. The sample in question was PBMCs, obtained around atezolizumab (anti-PD-L1) treatment. Receptor source: a man aged 45 to 65 with urothelial cancer.

V is TRBV4-1 and J is TRBJ1-3; D possibly corresponds to TRBD1 (5 bases). Trimming took off 5 bases at V and 0 bases at J, with 17 bases between the two ends. The germline V gene encodes CDR1 MGHRA and CDR2 YSYEKL. The CDR3 sequence is 17 residues long. CDR3 DNA: TGCGCCAGCAGCGAAGGGGAGGGACGCAACTCTGGAAACACCATATATTTT. Translation gives CASSEGEGRNSGNTIYF.

The chain is built from TRBV9 and TRBJ1-1; weak D call: TRBD1 (5 bases). The CDR3 extends over 17 amino acids. Germline CDR1 SGDLS, CDR2 YYNGEE. V shed 0 bases and J shed 5 bases, with 20 bases lying between them. In DNA form, the CDR3 reads TGTGCCAGCAGCGTAGAAGTCGGAAACGCCCGGGGGACTGAAGCTTTCTTT. Residues: CASSVEVGNARGTEAFF. Full variable domain (missing parts from reference TRBV9 and TRBJ1-1): DSGVTQTPKHLITATGQRVTLRCSPRSGDLSVYWYQQSLDQGLQFLIQYYNGEERAKGNILERFSAQQFPDLHSELNLSSLELGDSALYFCASSVEVGNARGTEAFFGQGTRLTVV.

This rearrangement joins TRBV19 to TRBJ2-7, with 7 bases matching TRBD1. This CDR3 contains 16 residues. In germline, CDR1 is LNHDA, CDR2 SQIVND (reference sequence). Trimming cost V 6 bases and J 2 bases; bases outside gene matches: 13. The CDR3 sequence is CASRRGLGQETYEQYF. The CDR3, as DNA: TGTGCCAGTAGACGGGGTCTAGGACAGGAAACCTACGAGCAGTACTTC.

The chain couples TRBV5-6 to TRBJ2-7, with 11 bases aligning to TRBD2. V lost 0 bases to trimming and J lost 3 bases; unmatched junction nucleotides: 5. This CDR3 region has 16 residues. CDR1 SGHDT and CDR2 YYEEEE come from the germline V gene. The CDR3 loop reads CASSLVGSGRDYEQYF. The CDR3 bases are TGTGCCAGCAGCTTGGTGGGTAGCGGGAGGGACTACGAGCAGTACTTC.

The V gene is TRBV5-4, the J gene TRBJ2-1, with 7 bases lining up with TRBD1. The germline V gene has CDR1 SGHNT and CDR2 YYREEE (reference sequence). The trim removed 0 bases at V and 0 bases at J, leaving 6 bases unmatched. CDR3 length: 17 amino acids. The CDR3, as DNA: TGTGCCAGCAGCTTGGGGGCCAGGGGGAGCTCCTACAATGAGCAGTTCTTC. Translated, it gives CASSLGARGSSYNEQFF.

The V and J genes are TRBV7-9 and TRBJ2-1, with 8 bases fitting TRBD2. The germline CDR1 and CDR2 sequences are SEHNR and FQNEAQ (reference sequence). J was trimmed by 3 bases and V by 4 bases; bases with no gene match: 8. The length of the CDR3 is 16 residues. This CDR3 is CASSSSRGGDYNEQFF. For the CDR3, the DNA is TGTGCCAGCAGCTCCAGTCGGGGGGGCGACTACAATGAGCAGTTCTTC.

This sequence joins TRBV6-1 and TRBJ2-7, with D possibly matching TRBD2 (7 bases). Germline CDR1 is MNHNS and CDR2 is SASEGT. Trimming shortened V by 0 bases and J by 5 bases, and 14 bases separated the two germline ends. This CDR3 is 15 amino acids long. The DNA of the CDR3 is TGTGCCAGCAGTGAAGCTCTCGGGGGGCGGAACGAGCAGTACTTC. Its translation is CASSEALGGRNEQYF.

This sequence joins TRBV19 and TRBJ1-5; TRBD1 matches at 10 bases. Germline V gene lookup returns CDR1 LNHDA and CDR2 SQIVND (reference sequence). Losses at the gene ends were 6 bases for V and 7 bases for J; bases not matched to a gene: 3. The CDR3 has 13 residues. CDR3 in amino acids: CASRAGQGQPQHF. The DNA of the CDR3 is TGTGCCAGTAGGGCGGGACAGGGGCAGCCCCAGCATTTT.

The chain joins TRBV18 to TRBJ2-5, with unresolved D. The CDR3 is made up of 14 amino acids. CDR1 and CDR2 from the germline V gene are KGHSH and LQKENI. Trimming took 2 bases from V and 5 from J, leaving 12 bases between them. The CDR3 nucleotides are TGTGCCAGCTCACCAAACGCAGGTTTGGAGACCCAGTACTTC. Translating it yields CASSPNAGLETQYF.

The V call is TRBV7-3, the J call TRBJ2-1; weak D call: TRBD2 (6 bases). Looked up from germline, CDR1 is SGHTA and CDR2 is FQGTGA. V dropped 5 bases and J dropped 5 bases, with 13 bases sitting between them. The CDR3 length is 14 residues. The CDR3 bases are TGTGCCAGCAGCCTCAAAGCGGGCCACAATGAGCAGTTCTTC. Translating gives CASSLKAGHNEQFF.

This clone showed up just once. The CDR3 loop is CASSYGQLQETQYF. The CDR3 DNA reads as TGCGCCAGCAGCTATGGACAGCTTCAAGAGACCCAGTACTTC. This chain connects TRBV5-1 to TRBJ2-5; a weak D match, TRBD1 (6 bases). The CDR3 runs 14 residues. Germline assignment: CDR1 SGHRS and CDR2 YFSETQ. Between the trimmed V and J ends, which lost 3 bases and 2 bases, there was a span of 11 bases.

V gene TRBV2 combines with J gene TRBJ2-2; 9 nucleotides line up with TRBD1. J gave up 4 bases and V 7 bases, and 7 bases lay outside the gene matches. This CDR3 spans 15 amino acids. CDR1 and CDR2 from the germline V gene are SNHLY and FYNNEI. The CDR3 spells CASNGQGTVTGELFF. The DNA of the CDR3 is TGTGCCAGCAACGGACAGGGGACAGTCACCGGGGAGCTGTTTTTT.

The CDR3 spells CASSYLGRSYEQYF. DNA for the CDR3: TGTGCCAGCAGTTACTTGGGGCGGTCGTACGAGCAGTACTTC. This chain uses TRBV6-5 with TRBJ2-7, with a weak D call TRBD1 (5 bases). The ends were cut back, 1 base at V and 4 bases at J, with 11 bases in the middle. Germline V lookup: CDR1 MNHEY, CDR2 SVGAGI. This CDR3 has 14 amino acids.

The chain carries TRBV6-5 and TRBJ2-7, with 9 bases fitting TRBD1. Germline V gene sequence: CDR1 MNHEY, CDR2 SVGAGI. This CDR3 has 14 residues. Trimming removed 3 bases from V and 3 bases from J; junction bases left unmatched: 3. The CDR3 sequence is CASSYGTGIYEQYF. CDR3 DNA sequence: TGTGCCAGCAGTTATGGGACAGGGATCTACGAGCAGTACTTC.

In the case of this clone: Germline is not matched at one junction end, which may reflect a read error. The chain has TRBV7-9 and TRBJ1-1; D unclear. Germline V gene lookup returns CDR1 SEHNR and CDR2 FQNEAQ (reference sequence). The CDR3 has 14 residues. CDR3 in amino acids: CASSLAGMKTEAFF. In DNA, the CDR3 is TGTGCCAGCAGCTTAGCCGGGATGAAAACTGAAGCTTTCTTT.

This chain uses TRBV10-2 with TRBJ2-3; 7 nucleotides match TRBD2. CDR1 and CDR2 (germline): WSHSY, SAAADI. The CDR3 is made up of 14 amino acids. V was clipped by 10 bases and J by 4 bases; unmatched bases: 11. The CDR3 region is CATRLARLADTQYF. The CDR3 DNA sequence: TGCGCCACCAGACTAGCTCGACTCGCAGATACGCAGTATTTT.

This clone was detected only a few times. The chain recombines TRBV6-1 with TRBJ2-7, with TRBD2 matching 16 bases. The CDR3 covers 20 residues. The junction had 16 bases not matched to a gene; V was cut back by 2 bases and J by 6 bases. Germline CDR1 is MNHNS and CDR2 is SASEGT. For the CDR3, the DNA is TGTGCCAGCAGTGAAATGAGTCCGGGACTAGCGGGAGGGCCTAGGTCCGAGCAGTACTTC. Translating gives CASSEMSPGLAGGPRSEQYF.

As regards this clone: A much larger clone differs by one base, so this may be a read error. The V gene is TRBV19, the J gene TRBJ1-2; 9 positions agree with TRBD1. CDR3 length equals 14 residues. Unmatched junction bases numbered 5, after V lost 2 bases and J lost 7 bases. The germline V gene has CDR1 LNHDA and CDR2 SQIVND (reference sequence). The chain's CDR3 is CASSIRTGDGGYTF. CDR3 bases: TGTGCCAGTAGTATAAGGACAGGGGACGGTGGCTACACCTTC.

The chain combines TRBV7-2 with TRBJ2-2; unclear D gene. CDR1 SGHTA and CDR2 FQGNSA come from the germline V gene. CDR3 length: 13 residues. Trimming left V 5 bases short and J 4 bases short, with 8 bases between. DNA for the CDR3: TGTGCCAGCAGCCGCGCCATCACCGGGGAGCTGTTTTTT. Protein: CASSRAITGELFF.

The rearrangement joins TRBV10-2 to TRBJ1-1, with 9 bases that match TRBD1. Germline V gene data show CDR1 as WSHSY and CDR2 as SAAADI. J was trimmed by 0 bases and V by 6 bases; bases with no gene match: 2. The CDR3 consists of 14 residues. The CDR3, as DNA: TGCGCCAGCAGGGGGGACAGGGTGAACACTGAAGCTTTCTTT. It specifies CASRGDRVNTEAFF.

J is TRBJ2-2 and V is TRBV28, with 13 bases that match TRBD2. The germline CDR1 and CDR2 sequences are MDHEN and SYDVKM. The CDR3 is 15 amino acids. V was pared by 5 bases and J by 7 bases, with 4 bases of the junction left unmatched. The CDR3 DNA reads TGTGCCAGCAGTGGGGGACTAGCGGGAATCGGGGAGCTGTTTTTT. As protein: CASSGGLAGIGELFF.

The chain joins TRBV5-1 to TRBJ2-3; D is perhaps TRBD1 (5 bases). CDR1 SGHRS and CDR2 YFSETQ come from the germline V gene. The V and J ends lost 0 bases and 5 bases respectively, with 10 bases between them. CDR3 length equals 14 residues. The CDR3 sequence: CASSLEGNRDTQYF. CDR3 coding DNA: TGCGCCAGCAGCTTGGAGGGGAATAGAGATACGCAGTATTTT.

The chain combines TRBV2 with TRBJ1-5; D is uncertain. The CDR3 covers 15 residues. V shed 4 bases and J shed 0 bases, with 10 bases lying between them. The germline V gene has CDR1 SNHLY and CDR2 FYNNEI. The CDR3 DNA follows: TGTGCCAGCAGTGGTAGCCAAATTAGCAATCAGCCCCAGCATTTT. Its protein product is CASSGSQISNQPQHF.